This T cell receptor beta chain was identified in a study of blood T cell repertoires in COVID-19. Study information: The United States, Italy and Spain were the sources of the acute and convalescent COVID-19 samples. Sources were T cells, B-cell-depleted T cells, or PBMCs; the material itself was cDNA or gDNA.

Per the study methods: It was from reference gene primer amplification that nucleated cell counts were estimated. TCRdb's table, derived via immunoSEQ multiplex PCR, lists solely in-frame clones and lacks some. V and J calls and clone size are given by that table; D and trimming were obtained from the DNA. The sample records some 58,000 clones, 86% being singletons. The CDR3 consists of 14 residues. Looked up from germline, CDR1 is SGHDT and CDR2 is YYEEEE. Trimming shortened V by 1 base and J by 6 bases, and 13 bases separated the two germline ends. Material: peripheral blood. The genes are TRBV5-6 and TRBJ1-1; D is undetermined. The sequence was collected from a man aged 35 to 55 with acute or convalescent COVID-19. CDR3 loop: CASSLKPVSPEAFF. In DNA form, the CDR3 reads TGTGCCAGCAGCTTGAAGCCGGTAAGCCCTGAAGCTTTCTTT.